A single sample gave rise to the 27 T cell receptor beta chains below, sequenced in a study of tumor T cells in aggressive B-cell lymphoma. The method was immunoSEQ multiplex PCR; TCRdb's version includes in-frame clones alone and lacks a portion of them. Seen here are about 9,900 clones, 65% to 90% observed once, and the top ten hold approximately 4.3%. The sequencing sample was made of tumor tissue. Every receptor here comes from an adult with diffuse large B cell lymphoma.

The V and J genes are TRBV6-5 and TRBJ1-2; 8 bases line up with TRBD1. The V gene's germline CDR1 is MNHEY and CDR2 SVGAGI. Trimming removed 0 bases from V and 7 bases from J; junction bases left unmatched: 7. The CDR3 spans 15 residues. CDR3 in amino acids: CASSYSYQGAGGYTF. The DNA of the CDR3 is TGTGCCAGCAGTTACTCGTACCAGGGGGCGGGTGGCTACACCTTC.

The rearrangement links TRBV29-1 to TRBJ2-2, with 12 bases fitting TRBD2. CDR1 SQVTM and CDR2 ANQGSEA come from the germline V gene. The J segment lost 0 bases and the V segment lost 6 bases, leaving 8 bases of the junction unmatched. The CDR3 is 17 residues long. The CDR3 is CSVLGTSGSANTGELFF. The CDR3 nucleotides read TGCAGCGTCCTCGGGACTAGCGGGTCCGCGAACACCGGGGAGCTGTTTTTT.

This rearrangement joins TRBV19 to TRBJ2-3, with 10 bases aligning to TRBD2. The CDR3 has 17 amino acids. The V segment lost 1 base and the J segment 4 bases; nucleotides outside the gene matches: 8. The V gene's germline CDR1 is LNHDA and CDR2 SQIVND (reference sequence). The CDR3 loop reads CASSIVGLAEGSDTQYF. Written as DNA, the CDR3 is TGTGCCAGTAGTATAGTTGGACTAGCGGAGGGGTCAGATACGCAGTATTTT. Together with reference TRBV19 and TRBJ2-3, the CDR3 gives the full variable domain: DGGITQSPKYLFRKEGQNVTLSCEQNLNHDAMYWYRQDPGQGLRLIYYSQIVNDFQKGDIAEGYSVSREKKESFPLTVTSAQKNPTAFYLCASSIVGLAEGSDTQYFGPGTRLTVL.

About this clone: Sequence at one end of the junction differs from germline and may be a read error. This chain uses TRBV9 with TRBJ1-1, with D possibly being TRBD1 (5 bases). The germline CDR1 and CDR2 sequences are SGDLS and YYNGEE. This CDR3 spans 13 amino acids. CDR3 amino acids: CASSGPAGSEIVF. The CDR3 DNA is TGTGCCAGCAGCGGTCCCGCAGGGTCAGAAATTGTTTTT.

The V and J genes are TRBV2 and TRBJ2-3, with D possibly matching TRBD1 (6 bases). The V and J ends lost 6 bases and 0 bases respectively, with 13 bases between them. The CDR3 covers 15 residues. The germline gives CDR1 SNHLY, CDR2 FYNNEI. The CDR3: CASRNTGISTDTQYF. The CDR3 DNA sequence: TGTGCCAGCAGAAACACAGGGATTAGCACAGATACGCAGTATTTT.

This chain joins TRBV4-1 and TRBJ1-1; the D gene is possibly TRBD1 (6 bases). This CDR3 is 15 amino acids long. The V and J ends lost 4 bases and 1 base respectively, with 13 bases between them. CDR1 is MGHRA, CDR2 YSYEKL, per germline. The CDR3 is CASSRSGHRNTEAFF. The CDR3 nucleotides read TGCGCCAGCAGCCGATCGGGACACAGGAACACTGAAGCTTTCTTT.

The chain's CDR3 is CASSLSRGEQFF. The CDR3 nucleotides read TGTGCCAGCAGCTTATCCCGGGGTGAGCAGTTCTTC. J is TRBJ2-1 and V is TRBV11-3; tentatively, D is TRBD2 (5 bases). The germline V and J ends were trimmed by 2 bases and 9 bases, with 8 bases remaining between them. CDR1 is SGHNT and CDR2 is YENEEA in the germline V gene. The CDR3 covers 12 residues.

This chain joins TRBV18 and TRBJ1-4, with TRBD1 matching over 7 bases. The germline V gene encodes CDR1 KGHSH and CDR2 LQKENI. CDR3 length: 17 amino acids. With V trimmed by 4 bases and J by 0 bases, 8 bases remained unmatched. The CDR3 region is CASSLEQGRTTNEKLFF. For the CDR3, the DNA is TGTGCCAGCTCACTCGAACAGGGGCGCACAACTAATGAAAAACTGTTTTTT.

This clone was counted a few times. This chain uses TRBV6-1 with TRBJ2-7, with D possibly being TRBD2 (5 bases). V lost 8 bases to trimming and J lost 6 bases, with 5 bases between them. The CDR3 is made up of 9 amino acids. CDR1 and CDR2 from the germline V gene are MNHNS and SASEGT. This CDR3 reads CASGSEQYF. The CDR3 DNA reads TGTGCCAGCGGGAGCGAGCAGTACTTC.

The V and J genes are TRBV13 and TRBJ2-3, with 9 bases lining up with TRBD1. The CDR3 covers 13 residues. CDR1 and CDR2 from the germline V gene are PRHDT and FYEKMQ (reference sequence). J gave up 4 bases and V 6 bases, and 2 bases lay outside the gene matches. The CDR3 sequence is CASSRQGADTQYF. The CDR3 region has the DNA TGTGCCAGCAGTCGACAGGGGGCAGATACGCAGTATTTT.

CDR3 protein: CASSLRLAGEVEQYF. CDR3 nucleotides: TGTGCCAGCAGCTTGCGCCTAGCGGGAGAGGTCGAGCAGTACTTC. The V call is TRBV7-8, the J call TRBJ2-7; TRBD2 matches 10 bases. V lost 3 bases and J lost 6; bases outside the gene matches: 8. From germline, CDR1 is SGHVS and CDR2 FQNEAQ. The CDR3 covers 15 residues.

The gene calls are TRBV7-6 and TRBJ1-2; the match to TRBD1 covers 7 bases. In germline, CDR1 is SGHVS, CDR2 FNYEAQ. With V trimmed by 2 bases and J by 4 bases, 13 bases remained unmatched. This CDR3 contains 17 residues. In DNA, the CDR3 is TGTGCCAGCAGCTTAATTGAGAGACAGGGAAACTCCTATGGCTACACCTTC. It specifies CASSLIERQGNSYGYTF.

CDR3 amino acids: CAGKTVTDTQYF. In nucleotides, the CDR3 is TGCGCCGGGAAAACGGTCACAGATACGCAGTATTTT. The genes are TRBV29-1 and TRBJ2-3, with D maybe TRBD2 (5 bases). In germline, CDR1 is SQVTM, CDR2 ANQGSEA. This CDR3 region has 12 residues.

The chain recombines TRBV5-6 with TRBJ2-7, with a weak D call TRBD1 (5 bases). The CDR3 consists of 14 residues. The germline V gene encodes CDR1 SGHDT and CDR2 YYEEEE. The germline V and J ends were trimmed by 3 bases and 4 bases, with 14 bases remaining between them. The CDR3 DNA reads as TGTGCCAGCAGCTCCCCGCAGGGTAGTTACGAGCAGTACTTC. Its translation is CASSSPQGSYEQYF.

Only a few counts were recorded for this clone. CDR3 bases: TGTGCCAGCAGCCAGGCCGAATACAATGAGCAGTTCTTC. Its protein product is CASSQAEYNEQFF. The gene calls are TRBV11-3 and TRBJ2-1; no clear D. V was pared by 5 bases and J by 4 bases, with 9 bases between. Germline V gene data show CDR1 as SGHNT and CDR2 as YENEEA. The CDR3 is 13 residues long.

This chain links TRBV6-5 with TRBJ1-1; the D is unclear. CDR1 and CDR2 (germline): MNHEY, SVGAGI. This CDR3 has 14 residues. The ends were cut back, 1 base at V and 1 base at J, with 7 bases in the middle. CDR3 in DNA: TGTGCCAGCAGTTACTTCGCAGGGAACACTGAAGCTTTCTTT. It is translated as CASSYFAGNTEAFF.

The chain joins TRBV6-1 to TRBJ1-2; 9 bases line up with TRBD1. Germline V gene lookup returns CDR1 MNHNS and CDR2 SASEGT. V shed 4 bases, J shed 7 bases, and the junction held 10 bases outside the gene matches. The CDR3 consists of 15 residues. CDR3 loop: CASSGTGTGSPGYTF. The CDR3, as DNA: TGTGCCAGCAGTGGGACCGGGACAGGGTCTCCTGGCTACACCTTC.

The V call is TRBV28, the J call TRBJ2-2; possible D gene TRBD2, 6 bases. V lost 5 bases and J 0 bases, leaving 13 bases between the germline ends. Germline values: CDR1 MDHEN, CDR2 SYDVKM. This CDR3 has 16 amino acids. CDR3 residues: CASSPTGTSNTGELFF. Here the CDR3 DNA reads TGTGCCAGCAGTCCGACCGGGACTTCGAACACCGGGGAGCTGTTTTTT. Based on the CDR3 plus reference TRBV28 and TRBJ2-2, the full variable domain is DVKVTQSSRYLVKRTGEKVFLECVQDMDHENMFWYRQDPGLGLRLIYFSYDVKMKEKGDIPEGYSVSREKKERFSLILESASTNQTSMYLCASSPTGTSNTGELFFGEGSRLTVL.

This sequence joins TRBV4-1 and TRBJ1-1, with D hard to call. The V and J ends lost 1 base and 11 bases respectively, with 20 bases between them. Germline CDR1 MGHRA, CDR2 YSYEKL. The length of the CDR3 is 15 residues. Here the CDR3 reads CASSQVGIQRPQAFF. The CDR3 coding sequence is TGCGCCAGCAGCCAAGTGGGTATCCAGCGCCCCCAGGCTTTCTTT.

The chain couples TRBV18 to TRBJ2-1, with D possibly TRBD2 on 6 matching bases. Germline CDR1 KGHSH, CDR2 LQKENI. Trimming took off 3 bases at V and 7 bases at J, with 22 bases between the two ends. The CDR3 loop spans 17 amino acids. This CDR3 is CASSPNMMGGMRNEQFF. As DNA, the CDR3 is TGTGCCAGCTCACCTAATATGATGGGAGGTATGCGGAATGAGCAGTTCTTC.

V and J are TRBV10-3 and TRBJ2-7, with D tentatively TRBD1 (5 bases). Looked up from germline, CDR1 is ENHRY and CDR2 is SYGVKD. The CDR3 loop spans 14 amino acids. V gave up 5 bases and J gave up 0 bases, with 11 bases separating them. CDR3 loop: CAISPTASSYEQYF. DNA for the CDR3: TGTGCCATCAGTCCGACAGCGAGCTCCTACGAGCAGTACTTC.

The J gene is TRBJ1-2, the V gene TRBV11-2; D not resolved. The CDR3 extends over 13 amino acids. Germline CDR1 and CDR2: SGHAT and FQNNGV. Between the trimmed V and J ends, which lost 5 bases and 8 bases, there was a span of 15 bases. CDR3 in DNA: TGTGCCAGCAGCCCGATCGGACTTGGGGGCTACACCTTC. This encodes CASSPIGLGGYTF.

The rearrangement uses TRBV19 and TRBJ2-6; TRBD2 agrees at 9 bases. Looked up from germline, CDR1 is LNHDA and CDR2 is SQIVND (reference sequence). V lost 5 bases and J lost 0; bases outside the gene matches: 8. The CDR3 is 18 amino acids. The CDR3 protein is CASSVLAGPSSGANVLTF. CDR3 nucleotides: TGTGCCAGTAGTGTGCTAGCGGGACCCAGCTCTGGGGCCAACGTCCTGACTTTC.

The chain has TRBV7-9 and TRBJ2-3; TRBD1 agrees at 7 bases. Germline lookup yields CDR1 SEHNR and CDR2 FQNEAQ (reference sequence). The length of the CDR3 is 16 residues. V dropped 5 bases and J dropped 0; count of bases not matched to a gene: 8. CDR3 loop: CASSPRTGLSTDTQYF. In DNA, the CDR3 is TGTGCCAGCAGCCCCCGGACAGGCCTAAGCACAGATACGCAGTATTTT.

This clone appeared a single time. The chain employs TRBV7-3 and TRBJ2-6, with 12 bases that match TRBD2. V lost 5 bases and J lost 0; bases outside the gene matches: 8. Germline CDR1 and CDR2: SGHTA and FQGTGA. CDR3 size: 19 residues. DNA for the CDR3: TGTGCCAGCAGCCCCCGGGGACTAGCGGGCCTCTCTGGGGCCAACGTCCTGACTTTC. Residues: CASSPRGLAGLSGANVLTF.

The genes are TRBV28 and TRBJ2-5; a possible D gene is TRBD2 (5 bases). CDR1 and CDR2 (germline): MDHEN, SYDVKM. This CDR3 has 15 residues. V was shortened by 4 bases and J by 5 bases, with 17 bases between the two germline ends. The CDR3 DNA is TGTGCCAGCAGTTCCCAGACCGGGATTTTGGAGACCCAGTACTTC. Encoded protein: CASSSQTGILETQYF.

The CDR3 protein is CASSLSHTGELFF. CDR3 bases: TGTGCCAGCAGTTTAAGCCACACCGGGGAGCTGTTTTTT. The chain couples TRBV28 to TRBJ2-2; D is undetermined. V shed 2 bases and J shed 3 bases, with 4 bases lying between them. The CDR3 is 13 amino acids. Germline-derived CDR1 and CDR2 are MDHEN and SYDVKM.